What follows is one T cell receptor (beta chain) and its context. This clonotype was recorded many times. This clone's antigen is unknown. Base-call qualities are not available, and no considerably larger clone is one nucleotide away. The data are from a study of neurological immune-mediated disorders (dated by TCRdb to the late 2010s). Looking at the study overall: The study compared peripheral blood TCR-beta repertoires of HTLV-I-associated myelopathy (HAM/TSP) patients, multiple sclerosis patients and healthy controls using UMI-based sequencing. Alongside PBMC samples, the set of 80 to 130 TCR-beta libraries contained longitudinal samples, technical triplicates, and paired CD4+ and CD8+ T-cell subsets that had been sorted. Longitudinal HAM/TSP donors and healthy donors each had 3 time-points at intervals of about 3-45 months. The cohort was made up of 60 to 75 subjects, consisting of roughly 14 HAM/TSP patients, about 35 multiple sclerosis patients and about 20 healthy controls. General findings and caveats noted by the study authors: Across subjects, expanded clones never shared an identical CDR3 amino acid sequence, which suggests that the TCR-beta repertoires in every group were private. The highest TCR clonal expansion was observed in HAM/TSP patients, whereas the lowest was observed in MS patients, even when compared with healthy controls.

The time point label of this sample denotes: longitudinal time-point 2. Unsorted PBMC libraries were generated from 2 million PBMCs stored in RNAlater at -80 °C until RNA extraction. PBMCs were separated from peripheral blood using Ficoll-Hypaque density gradient centrifugation and then cryopreserved in liquid nitrogen. cDNA was synthesized by template-switch 5'RACE using a primer carrying a 10-nucleotide random unique molecular identifier by which each TCR transcript was tagged. Each sequencing run produced over 180 million TCR-beta sequences covering 15-18 subjects. Total RNA was extracted with the RNeasy kit. Using the KAPA Real-time Library Amplification kit, TCR-beta VDJ regions were amplified with primers for the TCR constant region and the 5'RACE anchor. Sample indexes and Illumina adaptors were added in a first PCR, and a second PCR then increased library yield. After Ampure bead purification, the roughly 650 bp TCR product was size-selected on a 2% E-gel SizeSelection system. Library quality was checked on a Bioanalyzer, concentration was measured with Qubit, and libraries were quantified with the Kapa Library Quantification kit before pooling. Paired-end 2 x 150 bp sequencing of the libraries was performed on an Illumina HiSeq 2500. To increase sequence diversity, about 24-32% phiX was spiked into each library pool. The authors' analysis ran thus. Quality-filtered reads were processed with the UMI-based MiGEC pipeline, and over 75% of raw TCR sequences were removed by the MiGEC pipeline during error correction. IMGT germline references were used for alignment of VDJ genes, and clonotypes were defined by a unique CDR3 amino acid sequence together with V-J genes. Clonal expansion, Shannon diversity, and CDR3 relatedness (CalcPairwiseDistances, ClusterSamples) were evaluated with VDJtools, and phylogenetic trees were built with CLCbio workbench. Clones with at least 8 unique UMIs were defined as expanded, with this threshold being based on coefficient-of-variation modelling across technical triplicates. TCRdb reprocessing: public reads trimmed at Q25 with fastp, clones called with MiXCR, in-frame beta chains kept. Duplicate CDR3 protein sequences are folded into a single record with the most common DNA and genes. The V and J calls and clone size are TCRdb's, not the authors'. Recorded for this sample are fewer than 60,000 distinct CDR3 sequences; roughly 14% of them occurred a single time. The ten largest account for less than 5.5% of the sample.

The CDR3 numbers 15 residues from cysteine through phenylalanine. Only the CDR3 portion is preserved as DNA: 45 bases, with reading frame beginning at the first base. Trimming takes 5 bases from V and 2 bases from J, and the germline ends sit 19 bases apart. The CDR1 and CDR2 encoded by the germline V gene (reference sequence) are DFQATT and SNEGSKA. Here the chain combines TRBV20-1 and TRBJ2-7; TRBD1 is possibly the D segment (6 matching bases). The specimen was PBMCs. This TCR was sampled from a male donor with HTLV-1-associated myelopathy (HAM/TSP). CDR3 reads: CSASRLQGQTYEQYF. The base sequence is TGCAGTGCTTCACGCCTTCAGGGGCAGACCTACGAGCAGTACTTC.